This T cell receptor (beta chain) was obtained from a study of blood T cell repertoires in COVID-19. This CDR3 region has 14 residues. Germline loops: CDR1 LNHDA, CDR2 SQIVND (reference sequence). V shed 3 bases and J shed 3 bases, with 12 bases lying between them. Participants were aged 18 to 89 years from approximately 25 US areas. Clinical history as reported by participants underpinned cohort assignment. Symptom resolution, clearance, or two negative PCRs marked donors in Cohort 3 as recovered. Original processing methods: Nucleated cell counts were estimated from reference gene primer amplification. Profiled with immunoSEQ multiplex PCR; TCRdb holds only in-frame clones, not every one. The V and J calls and clone size were taken over from that table, and D and trimming were inferred from the DNA. The sample has hundreds of thousands of clones, around 90% seen once.

Material: PBMCs or T cells enriched from blood (not recorded which). The rearrangement links TRBV19 to TRBJ2-7, with D possibly TRBD2 on 6 matching bases. The sequence derives from a woman aged 45-65 years who had recovered from COVID-19. Here the CDR3 reads CASSIGGNLYEQYF. Written as DNA, the CDR3 is TGTGCCAGTAGTATCGGCGGGAACCTCTACGAGCAGTACTTC.